This record covers a single TCR beta chain. CDR3 size: 15 residues. J was trimmed by 4 bases and V by 3 bases; bases with no gene match: 2. The germline V gene has CDR1 LGHNA and CDR2 YNFKEQ. The protocol was immunoSEQ multiplex PCR, while the TCRdb copy is restricted to in-frame clones and leaves out a portion. The profile shows 90,000 to 100,000 clones, about three quarters of them singletons. This sample was taken from a study of PD-1 blockade in classical Hodgkin lymphoma. Time point reported: cycle 4 day 1 (C4D1), after more than five weeks of nivolumab. In every patient, relapse followed autologous stem cell transplantation, while exposure to brentuximab vedotin differed.

This sample comprised peripheral blood mononuclear cells (PBMCs), obtained before the fourth cycle of nivolumab. The clonotype originates from a human donor with classical Hodgkin lymphoma. V gene TRBV4-2 combines with J gene TRBJ1-3; 11 bases agree with TRBD1. The CDR3 DNA is TGTGCCAGCAGCCAGGACAGGGGGCGAGGAAACACCATATATTTT. It is translated as CASSQDRGRGNTIYF.